The 28 T cell receptor beta chains reported below all come from one sample, sequenced in a study of blood T cells in healthy people across ages. A second PCR, run for about 6 to 11 cycles, used a sample-barcoded 5' primer plus a J-beta primer mix. TCRdb independently ran MiXCR on the 5' RACE reads; one entry per CDR3 protein. The sample yields roughly 730,000 distinct CDR3 sequences, approximately 60% seen once. Material for sequencing was blood. The source of these receptors is a man aged 35 to 55 in good health.

The chain combines TRBV25-1 with TRBJ1-2; perhaps TRBD1 as D (5 bases). The germline V and J ends were trimmed by 5 bases and 4 bases, with 14 bases remaining between them. CDR1 MGHDK and CDR2 SYGVNS come from the germline V gene. This CDR3 is 14 amino acids long. In DNA, the CDR3 is TGTGCCAGCAGTCGAGGCGGGGCAGCCTATGGCTACACCTTC. Amino acids: CASSRGGAAYGYTF.

J is TRBJ1-2 and V is TRBV5-1, with a possible D match to TRBD1 (5 bases). The CDR3 is 15 amino acids. In germline, CDR1 is SGHRS, CDR2 YFSETQ. Trimming cost V 0 bases and J 4 bases, with 13 bases left between them. In nucleotides, the CDR3 is TGCGCCAGCAGCTTGGCAGGGCCGAGCGGCTATGGCTACACCTTC. This encodes CASSLAGPSGYGYTF.

The rearrangement links TRBV9 to TRBJ2-4, with 10 positions matching TRBD2. The J call is uncertain, as TRBJ2-7 better fits the DNA end. The CDR3 covers 15 residues. From germline, CDR1 is SGDLS and CDR2 YYNGEE. CDR3 sequence: CASSVGGLARNEQYF. CDR3 in DNA: TGTGCCAGCAGCGTAGGGGGACTAGCGAGGAACGAGCAGTACTTC.

As regards this clonotype: A junction end diverges from the germline sequence, so it may reflect a read error. The chain links TRBV29-1 to TRBJ2-7, with 8 bases lining up with TRBD1. The CDR3 has 13 amino acids. Germline CDR1 reads SQVTM; CDR2 reads ANQGSEA. The CDR3 region is CSVEGTGSYERYF. The CDR3 bases are TGCAGCGTTGAAGGGACAGGGTCCTACGAGCGGTACTTC.

V is TRBV3-1 and J is TRBJ2-3; 8 bases align to TRBD2. The V gene end was trimmed by 0 bases and the J gene end by 4 bases; junction bases not matched to a gene: 9. Germline CDR1 reads LGHDT; CDR2 reads YNNKEL (reference sequence). CDR3 length: 17 amino acids. The CDR3, as DNA: TGTGCCAGCAGCCAAGAGTCCCACGGGAGGGGGGCAGATACGCAGTATTTT. Encoded protein: CASSQESHGRGADTQYF.

This clonotype turned up a few times. The CDR3 coding sequence is TGTGCCATCAGTGAGTCGATAACTAGCGGTACCTACGAGCAGTACTTC. Amino acid sequence: CAISESITSGTYEQYF. This sequence joins TRBV10-3 and TRBJ2-7; 8 nucleotides align to TRBD2. Germline V gene data show CDR1 as ENHRY and CDR2 as SYGVKD. V trimming: 0 bases; J trimming: 2 bases; junction bases outside the gene matches: 6. The CDR3 is 16 amino acids.

V gene TRBV28 combines with J gene TRBJ2-7, with 10 nucleotides matching TRBD2. V shed 6 bases and J 9 bases; nucleotides not matched to a gene: 11. Germline CDR1 reads MDHEN; CDR2 reads SYDVKM. The CDR3 consists of 14 residues. The CDR3 loop is CASSGLAEQFGQYF. CDR3 nucleotide sequence: TGTGCCAGCAGCGGACTAGCGGAACAGTTTGGGCAGTACTTC.

The rearrangement joins TRBV18 to TRBJ2-5, with D hard to call. The germline gives CDR1 KGHSH, CDR2 LQKENI. The CDR3 extends over 12 amino acids. V was shortened by 4 bases and J by 11 bases, with 14 bases between the two germline ends. CDR3 nucleotides: TGTGCCAGCTCACTGACCCGCAATGAGCAGTACTTC. Protein: CASSLTRNEQYF. Filled out from reference TRBV18 and TRBJ2-5, the complete variable domain reads NAGVMQNPRHLVRRRGQEARLRCSPMKGHSHVYWYRQLPEEGLKFMVYLQKENIIDESGMPKERFSAEFPKEGPSILRIQQVVRGDSAAYFCASSLTRNEQYFGPGTRLLVL.

J is TRBJ2-7 and V is TRBV6-2 or TRBV6-3, with TRBD1 identical over 11 bases. This CDR3 comprises 21 residues. Trimming cost V 0 bases and J 3 bases; bases outside gene matches: 19. CDR1 is MNHEY, CDR2 SVGEGT, per germline. CDR3 sequence reads: CASSYSVYKGQGDAGIYEQYF. The CDR3 coding sequence is TGTGCCAGCAGTTACTCCGTTTATAAGGGACAGGGGGATGCGGGAATCTACGAGCAGTACTTC.

The chain employs TRBV14 and TRBJ2-7; D is undetermined. The J call may be mistaken, given a closer DNA end match to TRBJ2-5. This CDR3 is built from 14 residues. Germline CDR1 SGHDN, CDR2 FVKESK. DNA for the CDR3: TGTGCCAGCAGCCCCTGTCAGGCCCAGGAGACCCAGTACTTC. As protein: CASSPCQAQETQYF.

The table lists this clonotype with a few counts. This chain connects TRBV29-1 to TRBJ2-3; possibly TRBD2 for D (6 bases). V shed 3 bases and J shed 4 bases, with 11 bases lying between them. The CDR3 spans 13 residues. Looked up from germline, CDR1 is SQVTM and CDR2 is ANQGSEA. This CDR3 reads CSVEQLAADTQYF. Written as DNA, the CDR3 is TGCAGCGTTGAGCAACTAGCCGCAGATACGCAGTATTTT.

This clonotype was counted a few times. The chain is built from TRBV12-3 or TRBV12-4 and TRBJ2-1; 14 bases match TRBD2. The CDR3 totals 16 residues. V shed 7 bases, J shed 8 bases, and the junction held 10 bases outside the gene matches. The CDR3 is CASNFGTSGSGYEQFF. CDR3 in DNA: TGTGCCAGCAATTTCGGGACTAGCGGGAGTGGCTATGAGCAGTTCTTC.

This sequence joins TRBV9 and TRBJ2-5; TRBD2 is a possible D gene (6 bases). The germline V gene has CDR1 SGDLS and CDR2 YYNGEE. This CDR3 is built from 15 residues. Trimming removed 4 bases from V and 11 bases from J, with 24 bases in between. The CDR3 region has the DNA TGTGCCAGCAGCCCTCGGGAGATCTCCTACAATGAGCAGTACTTC. Translated: CASSPREISYNEQYF.

This rearrangement joins TRBV29-1 to TRBJ2-7; D not resolved. This CDR3 contains 13 residues. Between the trimmed V and J ends, which lost 7 bases and 1 base, there was a span of 14 bases. CDR1 SQVTM and CDR2 ANQGSEA come from the germline V gene. CDR3 sequence: CSALQVLSYEQYF. In DNA form, the CDR3 reads TGCAGCGCGTTGCAGGTGCTATCCTACGAGCAGTACTTC.

The chain employs TRBV20-1 and TRBJ2-6; D is ambiguous. Germline V gene lookup returns CDR1 DFQATT and CDR2 SNEGSKA (reference sequence). V gave up 5 bases and J gave up 0 bases, with 8 bases separating them. The CDR3 covers 14 residues. This CDR3 is CSAPLGSGANVLTF. CDR3 sequence (DNA): TGCAGTGCTCCCCTTGGCTCTGGGGCCAACGTCCTGACTTTC.

This clonotype was seen ten or more times. This chain links TRBV27 with TRBJ2-7, with D possibly TRBD1 on 6 matching bases. Germline loops: CDR1 MNHEY, CDR2 SMNVEV (reference sequence). This CDR3 spans 14 amino acids. Trimming left V 3 bases short and J 5 bases short, with 14 bases between. CDR3 nucleotides: TGTGCCAGCAGTTTGCACGGGGACATGAACGAGCAGTACTTC. It specifies CASSLHGDMNEQYF.

The V gene is TRBV4-1, the J gene TRBJ2-3; the D gene is possibly TRBD2 (5 bases). Trimming removed 2 bases from V and 5 bases from J, with 17 bases in between. CDR1 MGHRA and CDR2 YSYEKL come from the germline V gene. This CDR3 is built from 16 residues. CDR3 amino acids: CASSQSGLLRKDTQYF. CDR3 coding DNA: TGCGCCAGCAGCCAAAGCGGCCTCCTGCGGAAAGATACGCAGTATTTT.

The rearrangement joins TRBV13 to TRBJ2-1; D is uncertain. CDR3 length: 16 amino acids. V was clipped by 5 bases and J by 8 bases, with 22 bases between them. CDR1 is PRHDT, CDR2 FYEKMQ, per germline (reference sequence). CDR3 region: CASSGVWNKGSDEQFF. The CDR3 DNA follows: TGTGCCAGCAGCGGAGTGTGGAATAAAGGCTCCGATGAGCAGTTCTTC.

The V gene is TRBV7-2, the J gene TRBJ2-1; TRBD2 aligns across 8 bases. The CDR3 runs 17 residues. V shed 5 bases, J shed 0 bases, and the junction held 9 bases outside the gene matches. CDR1 SGHTA and CDR2 FQGNSA come from the germline V gene. The CDR3 loop reads CASSPSGLAGSYNEQFF. In DNA form, the CDR3 reads TGTGCCAGCAGCCCCTCAGGTCTAGCGGGCTCCTACAATGAGCAGTTCTTC.

This sequence joins TRBV7-2 and TRBJ2-1; 12 bases fit TRBD2. Per the germline V gene, CDR1 is SGHTA and CDR2 is FQGNSA. This CDR3 is 18 amino acids long. The V and J ends lost 4 bases and 1 base, in that order; junction bases with no gene match: 8. CDR3 nucleotide sequence: TGTGCCAGCAGCTCTGTCCTAGCGGGAGGGGGGTCCTACAATGAGCAGTTCTTC. Its translation: CASSSVLAGGGSYNEQFF.

This chain joins TRBV27 and TRBJ2-1; D uncertain. Per the germline V gene, CDR1 is MNHEY and CDR2 is SMNVEV (reference sequence). The CDR3 has 17 amino acids. With 5 bases removed from V and 5 bases from J, the gap between germline ends came to 22 bases. The CDR3, as DNA: TGTGCCAGCAGTCAATCTTACAGCAGAATAGAAAACAATGAGCAGTTCTTC. Protein sequence: CASSQSYSRIENNEQFF.

This clonotype was counted between two and nine times. The chain couples TRBV20-1 to TRBJ2-1; TRBD2 agrees at 13 bases. Germline CDR1 and CDR2: DFQATT and SNEGSKA (reference sequence). After removal of 3 bases from V and 9 bases from J, the junction contained 14 bases not matched to a gene. This CDR3 is built from 17 residues. The CDR3 protein is CSASQPLGTSGAGEQFF. The CDR3, as DNA: TGCAGTGCTAGCCAACCTCTTGGGACTAGCGGGGCGGGTGAGCAGTTCTTC.

The CDR3 bases are TGTGCCAGCAGTTTTAACGGCGAGGCGGCTTTCTTT. It encodes CASSFNGEAAFF. The chain combines TRBV12-3 or TRBV12-4 with TRBJ1-1; D is ambiguous. Trimming shortened V by 3 bases and J by 11 bases, and 13 bases separated the two germline ends. The CDR3 runs 12 residues.

This rearrangement joins TRBV7-9 to TRBJ2-5; D not resolved. Trimming left V 3 bases short and J 4 bases short, with 9 bases between. This CDR3 region has 13 residues. CDR1 and CDR2 from the germline V gene are SEHNR and FQNEAQ (reference sequence). CDR3 coding DNA: TGTGCCAGCAGCTTTCATCTAGGAGAGACCCAGTACTTC. Translating gives CASSFHLGETQYF.

The chain links TRBV20-1 to TRBJ2-3; D not certain. Germline-derived CDR1 and CDR2 are DFQATT and SNEGSKA (reference sequence). V was trimmed by 1 base and J by 4 bases, leaving 12 bases between them. The CDR3 consists of 14 residues. The CDR3 spells CSARGPVLPDTQYF. The DNA for the CDR3 is TGCAGTGCTAGAGGCCCCGTATTACCAGATACGCAGTATTTT.

The chain has TRBV7-6 and TRBJ2-7; no definite D call. The V end was cut by 2 bases, the J end by 2 bases, with 13 bases between. The germline CDR1 and CDR2 sequences are SGHVS and FNYEAQ. The CDR3 runs 15 residues. This chain's CDR3 is CASSLPRFRAYEQYF. The CDR3 DNA sequence: TGTGCCAGCAGCTTACCTCGGTTCCGAGCCTACGAGCAGTACTTC.

The rearrangement joins TRBV28 to TRBJ2-4; D not certain. The CDR3 totals 15 residues. Looked up from germline, CDR1 is MDHEN and CDR2 is SYDVKM. Between the trimmed V and J ends, which lost 4 bases and 2 bases, there was a span of 12 bases. The CDR3 is CASSYSWGTKNIQYF. Here the CDR3 DNA reads TGTGCCAGCAGTTATTCGTGGGGAACCAAAAACATTCAGTACTTC.

The chain carries TRBV5-1 and TRBJ1-4; D remains unclear. With 0 bases removed from V and 1 base from J, the gap between germline ends came to 7 bases. Germline V CDR1 and CDR2: SGHRS, YFSETQ. This CDR3 contains 15 residues. The DNA for the CDR3 is TGCGCCAGCAGCTTGGTTGTAGGAACTAATGAAAAACTGTTTTTT. Protein: CASSLVVGTNEKLFF.